These 26 T cell receptor beta chains were all obtained from the same sample, sequenced in a study of Ad26.COV2.S vaccination and SARS-CoV-2 variants (dated by TCRdb to the early 2020s). The treatment or condition label, as the study defines it: roughly 19 received Ad26.COV2.S at low or high dose, single or two shots; 5 received placebo; per-sample allocation not given. For vaccine and placebo recipients, repertoires were sequenced using samples collected on day 63 after the first injection. The protocol used for the library was the immunoSEQ multiplex PCR assay. The source is immuneACCESS, and TCRdb retained only in-frame sequences with V and J called. Part of the clones is not carried over; for the studies checked, unresolved V genes explain less than half of this, and the remainder is unexplained. Across this sample there are about 680,000 clones, with more than 70% seen only once. The ten largest clonotypes hold nearly 1.5% of the sample.

This sample comprised peripheral blood, obtained in a trial of Ad26.COV2.S vaccine versus placebo. The receptors shown here come from a person aged 18-65 years who received the Ad26.COV2.S COVID-19 vaccine or a placebo.

The V call is TRBV7-9, the J call TRBJ1-6; a possible D gene is TRBD1 (6 bases). From germline, CDR1 is SEHNR and CDR2 FQNEAQ (reference sequence). Trimming stripped 5 bases from V and 10 bases from J, with 18 bases between. The CDR3 contains 15 residues. The CDR3 protein is CASSIPRGASSPLHF. CDR3 nucleotides: TGTGCCAGCAGCATACCAAGGGGGGCCAGCTCACCCCTCCACTTT. The full variable domain, in which reference TRBV7-9 and TRBJ1-6 provide the parts outside the CDR3, is DTGVSQNPRHKITKRGQNVTFRCDPISEHNRLYWYRQTLGQGPEFLTYFQNEAQLEKSRLLSDRFSAERPKGSFSTLEIQRTEQGDSAMYLCASSIPRGASSPLHFGNGTRLTVT.

J is TRBJ1-1 and V is TRBV7-9; D not certain. Germline CDR1 and CDR2: SEHNR and FQNEAQ (reference sequence). Trimming left V 4 bases short and J 0 bases short, with 15 bases between. The CDR3 is made up of 16 amino acids. The CDR3 region is CASSSVTGWMNTEAFF. The DNA of the CDR3 is TGTGCCAGCAGCTCCGTGACGGGGTGGATGAACACTGAAGCTTTCTTT.

V and J are TRBV7-2 and TRBJ2-2; no definite D call. This CDR3 is 14 amino acids long. Germline V gives CDR1 SGHTA, CDR2 FQGNSA. V gave up 1 base and J gave up 4 bases, with 7 bases separating them. CDR3 region: CASSLVGPTGELFF. CDR3 nucleotides: TGTGCCAGCAGCTTAGTCGGACCCACCGGGGAGCTGTTTTTT.

About this clone itself: The same CDR3 arises from other DNA sequences in this sample as well. The chain couples TRBV30 to TRBJ1-1; tentatively, D is TRBD1 (5 bases). V shed 4 bases and J shed 0 bases, with 9 bases lying between them. This CDR3 contains 13 residues. The V gene's germline CDR1 is GTSNPN and CDR2 SVGIG (reference sequence). CDR3 loop: CAWTGRVNTEAFF. Here the CDR3 DNA reads TGTGCCTGGACGGGCAGGGTGAACACTGAAGCTTTCTTT.

This chain links TRBV18 with TRBJ2-7; D is possibly TRBD2 (6 bases). Trimming removed 2 bases at V and 1 base at J, with 9 bases between. Germline V lookup: CDR1 KGHSH, CDR2 LQKENI. The CDR3 is 14 residues long. The CDR3 nucleotides read TGTGCCAGCTCACCAGGGGAGGTATCCTACGAGCAGTACTTC. Its translation: CASSPGEVSYEQYF.

The chain employs TRBV12-3 or TRBV12-4 and TRBJ2-1, with TRBD1 identical over 7 bases. This CDR3 spans 12 amino acids. The V and J ends lost 6 bases and 12 bases, in that order; junction bases with no gene match: 8. The CDR3 DNA reads as TGTGCCAGCAGACCGACAGGGCAGAGGCAGTTCTTC. Protein sequence: CASRPTGQRQFF.

The chain carries TRBV7-3 and TRBJ2-5; TRBD1 aligns across 8 bases. The CDR3 extends over 16 amino acids. Trimming cost V 2 bases and J 2 bases; bases outside gene matches: 7. Germline V lookup: CDR1 SGHTA, CDR2 FQGTGA. The CDR3 region has the DNA TGTGCCAGCAGCTTAGGGCCCGGACAGGGTCAAGAGACCCAGTACTTC. It specifies CASSLGPGQGQETQYF.

This chain uses TRBV18 with TRBJ2-6, with 9 bases that match TRBD1. The CDR3 runs to 17 residues. Germline lookup yields CDR1 KGHSH and CDR2 LQKENI. V shed 2 bases, J shed 2 bases, and the junction held 4 bases outside the gene matches. The CDR3, as DNA: TGTGCCAGCTCACCAGCCGGGACAGGGACTGGGGCCAACGTCCTGACTTTC. It is translated as CASSPAGTGTGANVLTF. Based on the CDR3 plus reference TRBV18 and TRBJ2-6, the full variable domain is NAGVMQNPRHLVRRRGQEARLRCSPMKGHSHVYWYRQLPEEGLKFMVYLQKENIIDESGMPKERFSAEFPKEGPSILRIQQVVRGDSAAYFCASSPAGTGTGANVLTFGAGSRLTVL.

J is TRBJ2-5 and V is TRBV6-2 or TRBV6-3; TRBD2 aligns across 7 bases. Germline CDR1 is MNHEY and CDR2 is SVGEGT. J gave up 3 bases and V 2 bases, and 3 bases lay outside the gene matches. This CDR3 comprises 14 residues. As DNA, the CDR3 is TGTGCCAGCAGTTACGAGCGGGGAAAAGAGACCCAGTACTTC. This translates into CASSYERGKETQYF.

The CDR3 here is CASSQRGGGNTGELFF. The CDR3 nucleotides read TGTGCCAGCAGCCAGAGGGGAGGGGGCAACACCGGGGAGCTGTTTTTT. The genes are TRBV3-1 (or the pseudogene TRBV3-2) and TRBJ2-2, with D possibly being TRBD1 or TRBD2 (7 bases each). Germline-derived CDR1 and CDR2 are LGHDT and YNNKEL (reference sequence). The CDR3 is 16 residues long. V lost 3 bases, J lost 2 bases, and 13 bases lay in between.

The chain joins TRBV5-1 to TRBJ2-7; the match to TRBD2 covers 7 bases. The germline gives CDR1 SGHRS, CDR2 YFSETQ. This CDR3 comprises 16 residues. V shed 0 bases and J 2 bases; nucleotides not matched to a gene: 8. CDR3 loop: CASSLVGREGTYEQYF. The CDR3 bases are TGCGCCAGCAGCTTGGTAGGCAGGGAGGGAACCTACGAGCAGTACTTC.

This clone was counted only a few times. The genes are TRBV4-2 and TRBJ1-2, with unresolved D. V gave up 1 base and J gave up 1 base, with 10 bases separating them. The length of the CDR3 is 15 residues. CDR1 LGHNA and CDR2 YNFKEQ come from the germline V gene. The CDR3 DNA follows: TGTGCCAGCAGCCAAGGGGCCACACATAACTATGGCTACACCTTC. Translating gives CASSQGATHNYGYTF.

The rearrangement links TRBV6-4 to TRBJ2-7; D might be TRBD1 or TRBD2, each matching 5 bases. The CDR3 runs to 13 residues. V lost 10 bases and J 1 base, leaving 14 bases between the germline ends. The germline gives CDR1 MRHNA, CDR2 SNTAGT. CDR3 sequence reads: CAISGAASYEQYF. In nucleotides, the CDR3 is TGTGCCATCTCCGGGGCGGCATCCTACGAGCAGTACTTC.

The chain is built from TRBV27 and TRBJ1-3, with D unresolved. Germline values: CDR1 MNHEY, CDR2 SMNVEV (reference sequence). The CDR3 is 15 amino acids. Trimming took 3 bases from V and 0 from J, leaving 9 bases between them. CDR3 DNA sequence: TGTGCCAGCAGTTTGTTCGGTAGCTCTGGAAACACCATATATTTT. Translating it yields CASSLFGSSGNTIYF.

V is TRBV12-5 and J is TRBJ2-2; D is unclear. The CDR3 length is 14 residues. With 6 bases removed from V and 3 bases from J, the gap between germline ends came to 11 bases. From germline, CDR1 is LGHNT and CDR2 FRNRAP. The CDR3 region is CASGPSPDTGELFF. The DNA for the CDR3 is TGTGCTAGTGGCCCAAGTCCGGACACCGGGGAGCTGTTTTTT.

The chain employs TRBV30 and TRBJ1-6; no clear D gene. Germline V CDR1 and CDR2: GTSNPN, SVGIG (reference sequence). The CDR3 totals 14 residues. V was clipped by 4 bases and J by 5 bases, with 12 bases between them. CDR3 in DNA: TGTGCCTGGACCCGGACTACTAATAATTCACCCCTCCACTTT. It codes for CAWTRTTNNSPLHF.

The gene calls are TRBV11-1 and TRBJ2-1; TRBD2 matches at 7 bases. CDR1 is SGHAT and CDR2 is FQDESV in the germline V gene (reference sequence). V trimming: 5 bases; J trimming: 7 bases; junction bases outside the gene matches: 8. The CDR3 loop spans 14 amino acids. CDR3: CASSPWRGSNEQFF. The CDR3 coding sequence is TGTGCCAGCAGCCCGTGGCGGGGGTCAAATGAGCAGTTCTTC.

The chain links TRBV27 to TRBJ2-7, with D possibly being TRBD1 (6 bases). Germline values: CDR1 MNHEY, CDR2 SMNVEV (reference sequence). The CDR3 is made up of 14 amino acids. Between the trimmed V and J ends, which lost 5 bases and 2 bases, there was a span of 13 bases. CDR3 sequence (DNA): TGTGCCAGCAGTCCCAGGACAGAGCCCTACGAGCAGTACTTC. Amino acids: CASSPRTEPYEQYF.

The chain uses TRBV4-2 and TRBJ2-3; perhaps TRBD1 as D (9 bases). The CDR3 consists of 16 residues. V lost 4 bases to trimming and J lost 1 base, with 15 bases between them. Germline V gene sequence: CDR1 LGHNA, CDR2 YNFKEQ. The CDR3 region has the DNA TGTGCCAGCAGCCCGGGAGGGACAGGGCGCACAGATACGCAGTATTTT. Translation: CASSPGGTGRTDTQYF.

V usage is TRBV2 and J usage is TRBJ2-3; weak D call: TRBD2 (5 bases). Trimming took off 6 bases at V and 2 bases at J, with 15 bases between the two ends. CDR3 size: 15 residues. Germline V CDR1 and CDR2: SNHLY, FYNNEI. CDR3 coding DNA: TGTGCCAGCAGCCGCCCCAGCGGAGTCACAGATACGCAGTATTTT. Residues: CASSRPSGVTDTQYF.

The CDR3 nucleotides are TGTGCCAGCAGTTATGGGTTAAGACAGGGAGGAATCGACGAGCAGTACTTC. Its translation is CASSYGLRQGGIDEQYF. V usage is TRBV6-2 or TRBV6-3 and J usage is TRBJ2-7, with D possibly matching TRBD1 (7 bases). V was trimmed by 3 bases and J by 5 bases, leaving 23 bases between them. Germline loops: CDR1 MNHEY, CDR2 SVGEGT. The CDR3 has 17 residues.

This clone was found once. This chain connects TRBV7-9 to TRBJ1-2; D remains ambiguous. Trimming pared 6 bases from V and 4 bases from J, leaving 12 bases between. CDR3 length: 13 residues. The germline V gene has CDR1 SEHNR and CDR2 FQNEAQ (reference sequence). The CDR3 coding sequence is TGTGCCAGCAGTTTGACCGGGCCCTATGGCTACACCTTC. Its protein product is CASSLTGPYGYTF.

The J gene is TRBJ1-6, the V gene TRBV5-8; D uncertain. This CDR3 contains 12 residues. Trimming stripped 4 bases from V and 9 bases from J, with 8 bases between. Germline-derived CDR1 and CDR2 are SGHTS and YDEGEE. CDR3 sequence: CASSRPRSPLHF. The CDR3 nucleotides read TGTGCCAGCAGCAGACCCCGTTCACCCCTCCACTTT.

This clone appeared once. This chain uses TRBV5-1 with TRBJ1-2, with TRBD1 matching 9 bases. Losses at the gene ends were 4 bases for V and 6 bases for J; bases not matched to a gene: 7. CDR1 and CDR2 from the germline V gene are SGHRS and YFSETQ. CDR3 size: 14 residues. The CDR3 coding sequence is TGCGCCAGCAGCCGACCGGGACAGGGAGATGGCTACACCTTC. It translates to CASSRPGQGDGYTF.

The chain combines TRBV11-2 with TRBJ2-1; 14 nucleotides match TRBD2. The CDR3 is made up of 16 amino acids. Germline CDR1 SGHAT, CDR2 FQNNGV. J was trimmed by 9 bases and V by 5 bases; bases with no gene match: 9. The CDR3 DNA is TGTGCCAGCAGCCCGGGGACTAGCGGGGGACTCAGTGAGCAGTTCTTC. Translating it yields CASSPGTSGGLSEQFF.

V usage is TRBV20-1 and J usage is TRBJ1-2, with D possibly being TRBD1 (5 bases). The germline CDR1 and CDR2 sequences are DFQATT and SNEGSKA (reference sequence). Trimming took 6 bases from V and 10 from J, leaving 15 bases between them. This CDR3 has 11 amino acids. The CDR3 sequence is CSADFGGDYTF. The CDR3 DNA reads TGCAGTGCGGACTTTGGAGGGGACTACACCTTC.